Sequencing of this T cell receptor beta chain was carried out in a study of long-term antiretroviral therapy in people with HIV. Turning to the study itself: The 2015 immediate-ART recommendation was preceded by the earliest samples by about a decade. Overall study findings and caveats: At every time point, clones expanded before ART dominated the repertoire.

V was clipped by 5 bases and J by 2 bases; unmatched bases: 0. The CDR3 extends over 13 amino acids. The germline V gene has CDR1 SGHNT and CDR2 YYREEE (reference sequence). Running of the v3.0 immunoSEQ assay took place at survey level. Measured with immunoSEQ multiplex PCR; TCRdb has only the in-frame clones, and not every one. The sample carries approximately 21,000 clones, around 84% recorded once. As regards this clone: Its antigen is unknown.

A minimum of one pre-ART and two post-ART PBMC samples existed for each donor. V gene TRBV5-4 combines with J gene TRBJ1-2; 10 nucleotides match TRBD1. The sequences come from unsorted PBMCs, collected roughly 6.1 years after starting antiretroviral therapy. The clonotype was recovered from a man aged 25 to 40 with HIV. CDR3: CASRDRGNYGYTF. The CDR3 DNA follows: TGTGCCAGCAGGGACAGGGGGAACTATGGCTACACCTTC.